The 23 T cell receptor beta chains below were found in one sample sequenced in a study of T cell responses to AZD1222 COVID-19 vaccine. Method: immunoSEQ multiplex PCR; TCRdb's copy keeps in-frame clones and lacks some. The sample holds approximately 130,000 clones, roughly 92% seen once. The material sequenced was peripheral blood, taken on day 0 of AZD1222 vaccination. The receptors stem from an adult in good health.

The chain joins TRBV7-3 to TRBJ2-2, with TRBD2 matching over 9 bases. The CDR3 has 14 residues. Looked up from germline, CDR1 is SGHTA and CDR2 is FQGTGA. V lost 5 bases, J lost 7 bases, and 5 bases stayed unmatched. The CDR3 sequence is CASSISGGGGELFF. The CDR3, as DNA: TGTGCCAGCAGCATTAGCGGGGGCGGCGGGGAGCTGTTTTTT.

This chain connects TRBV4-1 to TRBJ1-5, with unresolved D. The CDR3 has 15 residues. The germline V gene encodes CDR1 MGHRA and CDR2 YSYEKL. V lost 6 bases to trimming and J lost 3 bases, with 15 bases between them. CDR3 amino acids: CASSSSAASNQPQHF. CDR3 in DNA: TGCGCCAGCAGTTCGTCGGCAGCTTCCAATCAGCCCCAGCATTTT.

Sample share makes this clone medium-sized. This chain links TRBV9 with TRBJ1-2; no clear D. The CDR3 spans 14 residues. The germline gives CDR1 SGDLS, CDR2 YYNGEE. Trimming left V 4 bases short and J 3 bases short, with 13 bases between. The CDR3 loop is CASSFGPAHYGYTF. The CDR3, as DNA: TGTGCCAGCAGCTTCGGACCCGCTCACTATGGCTACACCTTC. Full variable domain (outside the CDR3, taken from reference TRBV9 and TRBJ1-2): DSGVTQTPKHLITATGQRVTLRCSPRSGDLSVYWYQQSLDQGLQFLIQYYNGEERAKGNILERFSAQQFPDLHSELNLSSLELGDSALYFCASSFGPAHYGYTFGSGTRLTVV.

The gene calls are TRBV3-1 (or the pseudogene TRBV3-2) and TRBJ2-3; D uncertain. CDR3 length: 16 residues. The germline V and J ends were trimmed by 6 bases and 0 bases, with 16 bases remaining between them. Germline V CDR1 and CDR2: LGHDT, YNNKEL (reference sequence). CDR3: CASSPESSISTDTQYF. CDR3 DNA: TGTGCCAGCAGTCCTGAGTCATCGATTAGCACAGATACGCAGTATTTT.

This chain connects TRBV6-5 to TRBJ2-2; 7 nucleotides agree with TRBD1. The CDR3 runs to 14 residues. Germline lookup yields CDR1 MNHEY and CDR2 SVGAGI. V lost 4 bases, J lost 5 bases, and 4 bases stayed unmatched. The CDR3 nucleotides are TGTGCCAGCAGTTCACACAGGGGTACCGGGGAGCTGTTTTTT. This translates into CASSSHRGTGELFF.

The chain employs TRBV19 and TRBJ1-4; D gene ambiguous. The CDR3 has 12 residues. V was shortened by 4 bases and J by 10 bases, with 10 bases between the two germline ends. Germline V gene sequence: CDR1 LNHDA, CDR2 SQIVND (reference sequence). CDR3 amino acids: CASSREIGKLFF. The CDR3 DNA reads TGTGCCAGTAGTAGGGAAATCGGAAAACTGTTTTTT.

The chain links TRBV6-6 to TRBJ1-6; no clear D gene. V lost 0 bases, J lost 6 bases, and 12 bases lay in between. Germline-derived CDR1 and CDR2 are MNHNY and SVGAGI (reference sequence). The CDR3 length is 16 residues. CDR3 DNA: TGTGCCAGCAGTTACTCGAGGTCCCACACTAATTCACCCCTCCACTTT. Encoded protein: CASSYSRSHTNSPLHF.

The CDR3 DNA is TGTGCCTGGAGTGTATCGCAGGGAGGGTACGAGCAGTACTTC. Amino acid sequence: CAWSVSQGGYEQYF. V and J are TRBV30 and TRBJ2-7; 7 bases are a match to TRBD2. CDR3 length equals 14 residues. Germline V lookup: CDR1 GTSNPN, CDR2 SVGIG (reference sequence). Unmatched junction bases numbered 6, after V lost 0 bases and J lost 4 bases. The full variable domain, its missing parts supplied by reference TRBV30 and TRBJ2-7, is SQTIHQWPATLVQPVGSPLSLECTVEGTSNPNLYWYRQAAGRGLQLLFYSVGIGQISSEVPQNLSASRPQDRQFILSSKKLLLSDSGFYLCAWSVSQGGYEQYFGPGTRLTVT.

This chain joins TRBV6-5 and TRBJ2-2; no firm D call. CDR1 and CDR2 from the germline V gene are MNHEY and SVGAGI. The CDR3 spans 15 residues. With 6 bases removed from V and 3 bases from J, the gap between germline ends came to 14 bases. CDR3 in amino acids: CASSRDPGDTGELFF. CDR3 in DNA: TGTGCCAGCAGCCGAGACCCGGGTGACACCGGGGAGCTGTTTTTT.

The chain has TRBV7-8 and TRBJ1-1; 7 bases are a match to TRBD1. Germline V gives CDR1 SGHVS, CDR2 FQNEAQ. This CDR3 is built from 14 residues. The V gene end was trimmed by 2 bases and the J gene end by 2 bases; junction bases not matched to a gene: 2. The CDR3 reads CASSLSGGNTEAFF. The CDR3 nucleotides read TGTGCCAGCAGCTTATCAGGGGGAAACACTGAAGCTTTCTTT.

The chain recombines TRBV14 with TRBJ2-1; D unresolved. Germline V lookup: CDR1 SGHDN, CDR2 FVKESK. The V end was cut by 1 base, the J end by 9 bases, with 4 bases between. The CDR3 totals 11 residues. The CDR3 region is CASSQGGEQFF. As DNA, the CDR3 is TGTGCCAGCAGCCAAGGGGGTGAGCAGTTCTTC.

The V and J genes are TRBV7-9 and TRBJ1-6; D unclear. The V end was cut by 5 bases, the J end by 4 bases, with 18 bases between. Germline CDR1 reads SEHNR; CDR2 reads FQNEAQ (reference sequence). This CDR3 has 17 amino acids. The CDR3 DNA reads TGTGCCAGCAGCCCAGCGGCGGGAACGGGATATAATTCACCCCTCCACTTT. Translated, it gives CASSPAAGTGYNSPLHF.

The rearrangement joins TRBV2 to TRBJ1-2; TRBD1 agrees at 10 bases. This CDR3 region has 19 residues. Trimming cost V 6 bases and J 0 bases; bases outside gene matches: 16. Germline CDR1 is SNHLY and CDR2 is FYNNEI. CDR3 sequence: CASSSAPGTGVSANYGYTF. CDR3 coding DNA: TGTGCCAGCAGCTCTGCTCCCGGGACAGGGGTCTCGGCTAACTATGGCTACACCTTC. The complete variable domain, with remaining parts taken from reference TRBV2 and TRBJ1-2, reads EPEVTQTPSHQVTQMGQEVILRCVPISNHLYFYWYRQILGQKVEFLVSFYNNEISEKSEIFDDQFSVERPDGSNFTLKIRSTKLEDSAMYFCASSSAPGTGVSANYGYTFGSGTRLTVV.

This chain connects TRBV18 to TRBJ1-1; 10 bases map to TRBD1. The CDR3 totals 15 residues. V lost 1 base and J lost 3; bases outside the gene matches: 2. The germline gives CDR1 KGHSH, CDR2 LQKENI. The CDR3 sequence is CASSPRQGADTEAFF. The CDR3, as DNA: TGTGCCAGCTCACCACGACAGGGGGCCGACACTGAAGCTTTCTTT.

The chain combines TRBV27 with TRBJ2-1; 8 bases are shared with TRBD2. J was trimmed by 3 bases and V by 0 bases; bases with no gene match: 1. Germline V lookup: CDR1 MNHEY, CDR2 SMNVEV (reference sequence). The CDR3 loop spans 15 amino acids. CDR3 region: CASSLSRGVYNEQFF. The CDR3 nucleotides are TGTGCCAGCAGTTTATCGCGGGGGGTCTACAATGAGCAGTTCTTC.

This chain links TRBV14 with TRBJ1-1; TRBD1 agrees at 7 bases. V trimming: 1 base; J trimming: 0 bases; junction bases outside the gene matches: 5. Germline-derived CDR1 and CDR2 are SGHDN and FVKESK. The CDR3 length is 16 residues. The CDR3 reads CASSQVGTAMNTEAFF. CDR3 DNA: TGTGCCAGCAGCCAAGTGGGGACAGCCATGAACACTGAAGCTTTCTTT.

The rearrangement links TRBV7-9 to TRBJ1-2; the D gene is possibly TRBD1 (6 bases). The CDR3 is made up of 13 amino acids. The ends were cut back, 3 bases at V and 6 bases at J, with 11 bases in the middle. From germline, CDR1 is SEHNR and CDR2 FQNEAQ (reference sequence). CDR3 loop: CASSFTGTDGYTF. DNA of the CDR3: TGTGCCAGCAGCTTTACAGGGACCGATGGCTACACCTTC.

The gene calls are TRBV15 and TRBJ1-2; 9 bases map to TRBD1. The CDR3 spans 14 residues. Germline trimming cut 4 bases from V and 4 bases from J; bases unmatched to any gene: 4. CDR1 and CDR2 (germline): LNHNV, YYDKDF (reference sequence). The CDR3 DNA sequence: TGTGCCACCAGCAAGACAGGGGGATCCTATGGCTACACCTTC. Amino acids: CATSKTGGSYGYTF. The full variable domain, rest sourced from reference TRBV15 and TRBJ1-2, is DAMVIQNPRYQVTQFGKPVTLSCSQTLNHNVMYWYQQKSSQAPKLLFHYYDKDFNNEADTPDNFQSRRPNTSFCFLDIRSPGLGDTAMYLCATSKTGGSYGYTFGSGTRLTVV.

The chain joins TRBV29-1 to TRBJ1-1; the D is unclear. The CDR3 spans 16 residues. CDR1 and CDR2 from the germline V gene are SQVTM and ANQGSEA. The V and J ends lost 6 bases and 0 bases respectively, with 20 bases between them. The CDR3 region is CSVRGLGWEVNTEAFF. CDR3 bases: TGCAGCGTGAGAGGCCTCGGGTGGGAGGTGAACACTGAAGCTTTCTTT.

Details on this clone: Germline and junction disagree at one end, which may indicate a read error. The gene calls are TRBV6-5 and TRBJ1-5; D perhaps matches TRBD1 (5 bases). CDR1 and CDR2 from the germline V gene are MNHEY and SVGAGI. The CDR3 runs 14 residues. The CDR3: CASRSGTGNQPQHF. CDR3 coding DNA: TGTGCCAGCAGATCCGGGACGGGGAATCAACCCCAGCATTTT.

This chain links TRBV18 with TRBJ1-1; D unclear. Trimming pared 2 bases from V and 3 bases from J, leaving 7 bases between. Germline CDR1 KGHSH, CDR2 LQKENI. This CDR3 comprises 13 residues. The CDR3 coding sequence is TGTGCCAGCTCACCAACCGGGGACACTGAAGCTTTCTTT. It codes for CASSPTGDTEAFF.

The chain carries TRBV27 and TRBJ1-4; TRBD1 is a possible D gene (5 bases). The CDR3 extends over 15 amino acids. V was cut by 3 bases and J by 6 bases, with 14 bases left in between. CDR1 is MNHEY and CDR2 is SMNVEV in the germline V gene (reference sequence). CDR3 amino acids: CASSFTGGQYEKLFF. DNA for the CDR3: TGTGCCAGCAGTTTTACGGGGGGTCAGTATGAAAAACTGTTTTTT. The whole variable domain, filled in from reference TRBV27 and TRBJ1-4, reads EAQVTQNPRYLITVTGKKLTVTCSQNMNHEYMSWYRQDPGLGLRQIYYSMNVEVTDKGDVPEGYKVSRKEKRNFPLILESPSPNQTSLYFCASSFTGGQYEKLFFGSGTQLSVL.

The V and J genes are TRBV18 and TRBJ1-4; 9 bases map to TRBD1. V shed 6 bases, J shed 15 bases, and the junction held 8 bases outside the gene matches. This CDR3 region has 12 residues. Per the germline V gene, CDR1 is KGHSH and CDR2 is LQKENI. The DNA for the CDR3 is TGTGCCAGCTCGCCCGGGACAGGGTCGATGTTTTTT. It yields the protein CASSPGTGSMFF.